These 9 T cell receptor beta chains share one sample of origin, sequenced in a study of PD-1 blockade in classical Hodgkin lymphoma. Profiled with immunoSEQ multiplex PCR; TCRdb holds only in-frame clones, not every one. Here the sample spans approximately 15,000 clones, roughly 80% being singletons. Brentuximab vedotin exposure varied among the patients, all of whom had relapsed after autologous stem cell transplantation. This specimen was peripheral blood mononuclear cells (PBMCs), taken at baseline. Source of these receptors: a human donor with classical Hodgkin lymphoma.

The genes are TRBV28 and TRBJ2-5; 7 nucleotides match TRBD1. This CDR3 has 11 residues. Losses at the gene ends were 1 base for V and 12 bases for J; bases not matched to a gene: 2. Germline V CDR1 and CDR2: MDHEN, SYDVKM. The CDR3 DNA reads TGTGCCAGCAGTTTATTGGGACAGAAGTACTTC. Protein product: CASSLLGQKYF.

The V call is TRBV5-6, the J call TRBJ2-7; the D gene is possibly TRBD2 (5 bases). Germline V gene sequence: CDR1 SGHDT, CDR2 YYEEEE. V gave up 2 bases and J gave up 0 bases, with 12 bases separating them. The CDR3 runs to 15 residues. CDR3 region: CASSLFSADSYEQYF. As DNA, the CDR3 is TGTGCCAGCAGCTTATTTAGCGCTGACTCCTACGAGCAGTACTTC. Full variable domain (rest looked up from reference TRBV5-6 and TRBJ2-7): DAGVTQSPTHLIKTRGQQVTLRCSPKSGHDTVSWYQQALGQGPQFIFQYYEEEERQRGNFPDRFSGHQFPNYSSELNVNALLLGDSALYLCASSLFSADSYEQYFGPGTRLTVT.

This clone was picked up one time. The rearrangement joins TRBV5-4 to TRBJ2-5, with D maybe TRBD1 (5 bases). CDR3 length equals 14 residues. Germline-derived CDR1 and CDR2 are SGHNT and YYREEE (reference sequence). Trimming removed 3 bases at V and 0 bases at J, with 9 bases between. CDR3 region: CASSYQGYQETQYF. DNA of the CDR3: TGTGCCAGCAGCTACCAGGGCTACCAAGAGACCCAGTACTTC.

The chain joins TRBV18 to TRBJ1-2; D is unclear. CDR3 length: 16 amino acids. Trimming stripped 2 bases from V and 4 bases from J, with 17 bases between. Germline V lookup: CDR1 KGHSH, CDR2 LQKENI. CDR3 amino acids: CASSPEAASTPYGYTF. DNA of the CDR3: TGTGCCAGCTCACCAGAGGCGGCATCAACTCCCTATGGCTACACCTTC.

The chain is built from TRBV7-3 and TRBJ1-4, with D hard to call. This CDR3 has 14 residues. The germline CDR1 and CDR2 sequences are SGHTA and FQGTGA. Trimming took 2 bases from V and 5 from J, leaving 9 bases between them. The DNA for the CDR3 is TGTGCCAGCAGCTTACGCGCTGCGAATGAAAAACTGTTTTTT. Protein product: CASSLRAANEKLFF. Full variable domain (outside the CDR3, taken from reference TRBV7-3 and TRBJ1-4): GAGVSQTPSNKVTEKGKYVELRCDPISGHTALYWYRQSLGQGPEFLIYFQGTGAADDSGLPNDRFFAVRPEGSVSTLKIQRTERGDSAVYLCASSLRAANEKLFFGSGTQLSVL.

V usage is TRBV29-1 and J usage is TRBJ1-2; D is uncertain. Per the germline V gene, CDR1 is SQVTM and CDR2 is ANQGSEA. This CDR3 spans 13 amino acids. The V and J ends lost 0 bases and 4 bases respectively, with 9 bases between them. CDR3 in DNA: TGCAGCGTTGAAGAAGGCTCTACCTATGGCTACACCTTC. Translation: CSVEEGSTYGYTF. Together with reference TRBV29-1 and TRBJ1-2, the CDR3 gives the full variable domain: SAVISQKPSRDICQRGTSLTIQCQVDSQVTMMFWYRQQPGQSLTLIATANQGSEATYESGFVIDKFPISRPNLTFSTLTVSNMSPEDSSIYLCSVEEGSTYGYTFGSGTRLTVV.

The chain combines TRBV7-9 with TRBJ1-3; 8 positions match TRBD1. Germline values: CDR1 SEHNR, CDR2 FQNEAQ (reference sequence). Trimming cost V 8 bases and J 4 bases; bases outside gene matches: 7. The CDR3 runs 14 residues. In DNA, the CDR3 is TGTGCCAGCGGAAGTACAGGGGGAGGAAACACCATATATTTT. Translation: CASGSTGGGNTIYF.

The V call is TRBV9, the J call TRBJ2-5; 11 nucleotides align to TRBD1. The CDR3 is 19 amino acids. Germline assignment: CDR1 SGDLS and CDR2 YYNGEE. With 0 bases clipped from V and 5 bases from J, the junction kept 15 bases outside the gene matches. DNA for the CDR3: TGTGCCAGCAGCGTAGGTGGGGGACAGGGGGTAGGTAACGTGGAGACCCAGTACTTC. This encodes CASSVGGGQGVGNVETQYF.

This sequence joins TRBV7-2 and TRBJ1-2; 9 nucleotides align to TRBD1. With V trimmed by 1 base and J by 7 bases, 4 bases remained unmatched. The CDR3 spans 14 residues. CDR1 SGHTA and CDR2 FQGNSA come from the germline V gene. CDR3 DNA: TGTGCCAGCAGCTTAGGGACAGGGGTAGGTGGCTACACCTTC. Translation gives CASSLGTGVGGYTF.